One and the same sample provided the 10 T cell receptor beta chains below, sequenced in a study of cytomegalovirus exposure and HLA in healthy donors (dated by TCRdb to about 2017). Library generation was performed with the immunoSEQ multiplex PCR assay. For the multiplex PCR, a mixture combining 60 forward primers for TCR Vbeta segments and 13 reverse primers for TCR Jbeta segments was used. In TCRdb, the immuneACCESS table is reduced to in-frame sequences with V and J assigned. These tables do not hold every clone; where another copy was compared, an unresolved V gene accounts for under half, and the others remain unexplained. The sample's table covers under 150,000 clones. Of the sample, approximately 1.5% is held by the ten largest clones. The specimen sequenced was PBMCs. The receptors derive from a woman aged 35 to 49 in good health and CMV-seronegative.

Notes on this clone: Additional DNA sequences in this sample encode the identical CDR3. The CDR3 protein is CASSEYHPEQGDYEQYF. As DNA, the CDR3 is TGTGCCAGCAGTGAGTACCACCCGGAACAGGGCGACTACGAGCAGTACTTC. The chain combines TRBV6-1 with TRBJ2-7; possibly TRBD1 for D (6 bases). V was trimmed by 3 bases and J by 3 bases, leaving 21 bases between them. This CDR3 region has 17 residues. Looked up from germline, CDR1 is MNHNS and CDR2 is SASEGT.

This chain uses TRBV27 with TRBJ1-3; TRBD1 agrees at 7 bases. V lost 5 bases, J lost 2 bases, and 3 bases stayed unmatched. The germline CDR1 and CDR2 sequences are MNHEY and SMNVEV (reference sequence). This CDR3 has 14 amino acids. CDR3 coding DNA: TGTGCCAGCAGTCCGGGGACAGCTGGAAACACCATATATTTT. Translated, it gives CASSPGTAGNTIYF.

The V gene is TRBV5-1, the J gene TRBJ1-2; D is perhaps TRBD1 (6 bases). Trimming took 4 bases from V and 7 from J, leaving 11 bases between them. This CDR3 spans 12 amino acids. Germline assignment: CDR1 SGHRS and CDR2 YFSETQ. The CDR3 here is CASSTEQGGYTF. Here the CDR3 DNA reads TGCGCCAGCAGCACAGAACAGGGTGGCTACACCTTC.

V is TRBV18 and J is TRBJ2-7, with D possibly TRBD1 on 5 matching bases. V lost 5 bases, J lost 5 bases, and 13 bases lay in between. Looked up from germline, CDR1 is KGHSH and CDR2 is LQKENI. The CDR3 length is 13 residues. The CDR3 DNA sequence: TGTGCCAGCTCATTTGCAGGGCCTGACGAGCAGTACGTC. This codes for CASSFAGPDEQYV.

The chain links TRBV4-1 to TRBJ2-3; the D gene is possibly TRBD1 (6 bases). The germline V and J ends were trimmed by 4 bases and 3 bases, with 8 bases remaining between them. Germline assignment: CDR1 MGHRA and CDR2 YSYEKL. This CDR3 spans 13 amino acids. The CDR3 nucleotides read TGCGCCAGCAGCCTACAGGGTACAGATACGCAGTATTTT. It codes for CASSLQGTDTQYF.

The chain carries TRBV11-2 and TRBJ2-1; 9 bases agree with TRBD2. Germline CDR1 reads SGHAT; CDR2 reads FQNNGV. CDR3 size: 15 residues. V was clipped by 5 bases and J by 9 bases; unmatched bases: 11. CDR3 sequence: CASSHTAGGRSEQFF. The CDR3 bases are TGTGCCAGCAGCCATACGGCGGGGGGGCGAAGTGAGCAGTTCTTC.

This rearrangement joins TRBV9 to TRBJ2-3, with TRBD2 as a possible D gene (6 bases). The V end lost 5 bases, the J end lost 3 bases, and 19 bases lay between the germline ends. CDR3 size: 16 residues. CDR1 and CDR2 from the germline V gene are SGDLS and YYNGEE. CDR3 loop: CASSLNSGRGTDTQYF. In DNA, the CDR3 is TGTGCCAGCAGTCTAAATAGCGGTAGAGGTACAGATACGCAGTATTTT.

This chain links TRBV4-3 with TRBJ2-7, with 7 nucleotides matching TRBD2. The J segment lost 4 bases and the V segment lost 3 bases, leaving 6 bases of the junction unmatched. Per the germline V gene, CDR1 is LGHNA and CDR2 is YSLEER. This CDR3 has 14 residues. Here the CDR3 reads CASSQQRGRYEQYF. In DNA form, the CDR3 reads TGCGCCAGCAGCCAGCAGCGGGGCCGGTACGAGCAGTACTTC.

Here the CDR3 reads CASSLGGLADTQYF. In DNA, the CDR3 is TGTGCCAGCAGCTTAGGAGGGCTCGCAGATACGCAGTATTTT. The rearrangement links TRBV11-2 to TRBJ2-3; perhaps TRBD2 as D (5 bases). Trimming took off 1 base at V and 4 bases at J, with 9 bases between the two ends. CDR1 is SGHAT, CDR2 FQNNGV, per germline. CDR3 size: 14 residues. The full variable domain, with the rest looked up from reference TRBV11-2 and TRBJ2-3, is EAGVAQSPRYKIIEKRQSVAFWCNPISGHATLYWYQQILGQGPKLLIQFQNNGVVDDSQLPKDRFSAERLKGVDSTLKIQPAKLEDSAVYLCASSLGGLADTQYFGPGTRLTVL.

The chain carries TRBV19 and TRBJ2-5, with TRBD2 as a possible D gene (6 bases). This CDR3 has 14 amino acids. V was shortened by 0 bases and J by 4 bases, with 9 bases between the two germline ends. CDR1 and CDR2 from the germline V gene are LNHDA and SQIVND (reference sequence). The CDR3 is CASSIDLGGETQYF. The CDR3 DNA follows: TGTGCCAGTAGTATAGATTTGGGGGGAGAGACCCAGTACTTC. The full variable domain, completed using reference TRBV19 and TRBJ2-5, is DGGITQSPKYLFRKEGQNVTLSCEQNLNHDAMYWYRQDPGQGLRLIYYSQIVNDFQKGDIAEGYSVSREKKESFPLTVTSAQKNPTAFYLCASSIDLGGETQYFGPGTRLLVL.